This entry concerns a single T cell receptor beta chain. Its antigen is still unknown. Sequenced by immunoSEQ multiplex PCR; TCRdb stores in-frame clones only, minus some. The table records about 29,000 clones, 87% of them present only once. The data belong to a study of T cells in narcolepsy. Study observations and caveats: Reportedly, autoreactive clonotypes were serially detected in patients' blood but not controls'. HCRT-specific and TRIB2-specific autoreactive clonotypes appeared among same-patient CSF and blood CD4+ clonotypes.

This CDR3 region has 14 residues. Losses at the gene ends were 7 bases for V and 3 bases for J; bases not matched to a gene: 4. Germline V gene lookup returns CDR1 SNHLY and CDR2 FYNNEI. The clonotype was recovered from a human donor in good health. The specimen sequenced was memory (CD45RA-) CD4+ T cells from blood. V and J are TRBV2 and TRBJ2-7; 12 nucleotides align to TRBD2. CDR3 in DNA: TGTGCCAGCAAACTACTAGCGGGGGGCTACGAGCAGTACTTC. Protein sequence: CASKLLAGGYEQYF.